The rows below give T cell receptor beta chains drawn from one sample of a study of blood T cell repertoires in COVID-19. This table comes from immunoSEQ multiplex PCR, and its TCRdb copy is limited to in-frame clones, with some not included. The sample shows 370,000 or so clones, about 80% of them seen only once. Sequenced input: peripheral blood. These receptors were taken from a human donor with acute or convalescent COVID-19. The donor label of this sample is uncertain. The CDR3 runs from the conserved cysteine through the conserved F or W.

v_call: TRBV7-9
j_call: TRBJ2-1
cdr3_aa: CASSLTATGPNNEQFF

v_call: TRBV6-6
j_call: TRBJ1-4
cdr3_aa: CASSPRGMEKLFF

v_call: TRBV12-1
j_call: TRBJ1-5
cdr3_aa: CASSLCRVFCDQPQHF

v_call: TRBV6-5
j_call: TRBJ1-2
cdr3_aa: CASQGQGSSNYGYTF

v_call: TRBV19
j_call: TRBJ2-1
cdr3_aa: CASSIAGLTSYNEQFF

v_call: TRBV6-6
j_call: TRBJ2-7
cdr3_aa: CASSYSEGQIYEQYF

v_call: TRBV9
j_call: TRBJ1-4
cdr3_aa: CASSVKTELNEKLFF

v_call: TRBV11-2
j_call: TRBJ1-5
cdr3_aa: CASSLGGRGQPQHF

v_call: TRBV19
j_call: TRBJ2-7
cdr3_aa: CASGGLAGYEQYF

v_call: TRBV12-5
j_call: TRBJ2-1
cdr3_aa: CASGLGQGAYNEQFF

v_call: TRBV27
j_call: TRBJ1-2
cdr3_aa: CASSSLGGHYGYTF

v_call: TRBV2
j_call: TRBJ1-5
cdr3_aa: CASSAQRGSNQPQHF

v_call: TRBV5-4
j_call: TRBJ1-1
cdr3_aa: CASSQRGGTEAFF

v_call: TRBV30
j_call: TRBJ2-1
cdr3_aa: CAWRGQGGRVEQFF

v_call: TRBV2
j_call: TRBJ1-1
cdr3_aa: CASSARTGRVGEAFF

v_call: TRBV19
j_call: TRBJ1-2
cdr3_aa: CATAKTGYATYGYTF

v_call: TRBV7-8
j_call: TRBJ1-4
cdr3_aa: CASSPTRVGEKLFF

v_call: TRBV30
j_call: TRBJ2-1
cdr3_aa: CAWSRGYNEQFF

v_call: TRBV14
j_call: TRBJ1-4
cdr3_aa: CASSRWASNEKLFF

v_call: TRBV7-2
j_call: TRBJ1-1
cdr3_aa: CASRQFGGAFF

v_call: TRBV2
j_call: TRBJ2-7
cdr3_aa: CASSEELAGPYEQYF

v_call: TRBV5-1
j_call: TRBJ1-1
cdr3_aa: CASSLLTGDPPTEAFF

v_call: TRBV3-1/TRBV3-2
j_call: TRBJ1-1
cdr3_aa: CASSRNRGFTEAFF

v_call: TRBV2
j_call: TRBJ1-5
cdr3_aa: CASSKQGKGQPQHF

v_call: TRBV6-1
j_call: TRBJ1-4
cdr3_aa: CASSEFLQGANEKLFF

v_call: TRBV6-2/TRBV6-3
j_call: TRBJ1-2
cdr3_aa: CASSYLGQGLHGYTF

v_call: TRBV28
j_call: TRBJ2-7
cdr3_aa: CASGYGGEYEQYF